A single sample is the source of the 20 T cell receptor beta chains below, sequenced in a study of T cell responses to AZD1222 COVID-19 vaccine. Only in-frame clones appear in the TCRdb table, and some are missing; sequencing was by immunoSEQ multiplex PCR. The data show about 97,000 clones, roughly 86% seen once. Sample: peripheral blood, taken on day 0 of AZD1222 vaccination. The origin of the receptors is an adult in good health.

This chain links TRBV7-6 with TRBJ1-5; the D is unclear. CDR1 is SGHVS and CDR2 is FNYEAQ in the germline V gene. The ends were cut back, 0 bases at V and 7 bases at J, with 10 bases in the middle. This CDR3 spans 14 amino acids. The CDR3 bases are TGTGCCAGCAGCTTAGCAGGGCCGGGGCAGCCCCAGCATTTT. Protein sequence: CASSLAGPGQPQHF.

The chain employs TRBV5-1 and TRBJ2-1; 7 nucleotides match TRBD2. Germline loops: CDR1 SGHRS, CDR2 YFSETQ. Unmatched junction bases numbered 12, after V lost 4 bases and J lost 8 bases. The CDR3 consists of 15 residues. The CDR3 nucleotides are TGCGCCAGCAGCCAAGGGACTACAGGAGGCGATGAGCAGTTCTTC. Its translation: CASSQGTTGGDEQFF.

As to this clone: Sequence at one end of the junction differs from germline and may be a read error. This chain joins TRBV7-7 and TRBJ2-2; D unclear. This CDR3 is 13 amino acids long. Germline V gene data show CDR1 as SSHAT and CDR2 as FNYEAQ (reference sequence). The CDR3 DNA reads as TGTGCTAGCAGCCCCGTCCGCACCGGGGAGCTGTTTTTT. Translating it yields CASSPVRTGELFF.

CDR3 in amino acids: CASSVRDRNIQYF. DNA for the CDR3: TGTGCCAGCAGCGTCCGGGACAGGAACATTCAGTACTTC. V is TRBV5-4 and J is TRBJ2-4, with 8 bases fitting TRBD1. Unmatched junction bases numbered 4, after V lost 4 bases and J lost 7 bases. The CDR3 sequence is 13 residues long. The V gene's germline CDR1 is SGHNT and CDR2 YYREEE (reference sequence).

The chain is built from TRBV7-3 and TRBJ2-2; unclear D gene. The CDR3 runs to 15 residues. V dropped 2 bases and J dropped 3 bases, with 10 bases sitting between them. Germline CDR1 is SGHTA and CDR2 is FQGTGA. The CDR3 region is CASSLSSSDTGELFF. As DNA, the CDR3 is TGTGCCAGCAGCTTATCATCCTCAGACACCGGGGAGCTGTTTTTT. The whole variable domain, filled in from reference TRBV7-3 and TRBJ2-2, reads GAGVSQTPSNKVTEKGKYVELRCDPISGHTALYWYRQSLGQGPEFLIYFQGTGAADDSGLPNDRFFAVRPEGSVSTLKIQRTERGDSAVYLCASSLSSSDTGELFFGEGSRLTVL.

This chain uses TRBV18 with TRBJ2-3, with unresolved D. The V gene's germline CDR1 is KGHSH and CDR2 LQKENI. This CDR3 contains 14 residues. Trimming shortened V by 3 bases and J by 5 bases, and 12 bases separated the two germline ends. CDR3 in amino acids: CASSPPVEVDTQYF. The CDR3, as DNA: TGTGCCAGCTCACCGCCGGTCGAGGTAGATACGCAGTATTTT.

The chain links TRBV2 to TRBJ2-2, with 10 bases identical to TRBD1. CDR3 length: 16 amino acids. Germline V CDR1 and CDR2: SNHLY, FYNNEI. V trimming: 6 bases; J trimming: 6 bases; junction bases outside the gene matches: 10. As DNA, the CDR3 is TGTGCCAGCAGGGCCCCGGACAGGGGGTTGTCCGGGGAGCTGTTTTTT. Residues: CASRAPDRGLSGELFF.

The chain has TRBV7-2 and TRBJ2-7; 10 bases agree with TRBD1. The CDR3 is made up of 15 amino acids. The V gene's germline CDR1 is SGHTA and CDR2 FQGNSA. The junction had 4 bases not matched to a gene; V was cut back by 5 bases and J by 0 bases. CDR3 protein: CASSPGQGYSYEQYF. The CDR3 DNA follows: TGTGCCAGCAGCCCGGGACAGGGGTACTCCTACGAGCAGTACTTC.

The rearrangement joins TRBV9 to TRBJ2-5; 10 bases map to TRBD2. The V gene end was trimmed by 3 bases and the J gene end by 4 bases; junction bases not matched to a gene: 9. Germline CDR1 SGDLS, CDR2 YYNGEE. The CDR3 contains 16 residues. DNA of the CDR3: TGTGCCAGCAGCGCGACAGGGATAGCGGGAGGAGAGACCCAGTACTTC. It translates to CASSATGIAGGETQYF.

This chain joins TRBV5-6 and TRBJ1-1; perhaps TRBD1 as D (6 bases). Germline assignment: CDR1 SGHDT and CDR2 YYEEEE. The CDR3 has 17 residues. Trimming left V 4 bases short and J 1 base short, with 20 bases between. Written as DNA, the CDR3 is TGTGCCAGCAGCCCTACGAGTGGACAGTGGTCGAACACTGAAGCTTTCTTT. This encodes CASSPTSGQWSNTEAFF.

This sequence joins TRBV30 and TRBJ1-6; D unresolved. V was trimmed by 1 base and J by 3 bases, leaving 13 bases between them. This CDR3 contains 16 residues. Germline V CDR1 and CDR2: GTSNPN, SVGIG (reference sequence). The DNA of the CDR3 is TGTGCCTGGAGTGGTTCAGGACCGGGCTATAATTCACCCCTCCACTTT. Protein product: CAWSGSGPGYNSPLHF.

This chain joins TRBV5-1 and TRBJ2-3; D assignment may be TRBD1 or TRBD2 (5 bases each). Germline CDR1 SGHRS, CDR2 YFSETQ. Trimming took off 4 bases at V and 5 bases at J, with 11 bases between the two ends. This CDR3 has 13 amino acids. In nucleotides, the CDR3 is TGCGCCAGCAGCGAAACTAGGGGAGATACGCAGTATTTT. Its translation is CASSETRGDTQYF. The variable domain in full, with the rest retrieved from reference TRBV5-1 and TRBJ2-3, is KAGVTQTPRYLIKTRGQQVTLSCSPISGHRSVSWYQQTPGQGLQFLFEYFSETQRNKGNFPGRFSGRQFSNSRSEMNVSTLELGDSALYLCASSETRGDTQYFGPGTRLTVL.

V and J are TRBV5-4 and TRBJ1-5, with D perhaps TRBD1 (6 bases). The V gene lost 1 base and the J gene lost 5 bases, with 7 bases spanning the gap. The germline V gene encodes CDR1 SGHNT and CDR2 YYREEE (reference sequence). The CDR3 has 13 residues. The CDR3 protein is CASSLNRDQPQHF. The CDR3 DNA reads as TGTGCCAGCAGCTTGAACAGGGATCAGCCCCAGCATTTT. The entire variable domain, with the rest obtained from reference TRBV5-4 and TRBJ1-5, is as follows: ETGVTQSPTHLIKTRGQQVTLRCSSQSGHNTVSWYQQALGQGPQFIFQYYREEENGRGNFPPRFSGLQFPNYSSELNVNALELDDSALYLCASSLNRDQPQHFGDGTRLSIL.

This rearrangement joins TRBV29-1 to TRBJ2-1; 8 positions agree with TRBD1. The CDR3 length is 14 residues. V was pared by 4 bases and J by 5 bases, with 7 bases of the junction left unmatched. Germline CDR1 reads SQVTM; CDR2 reads ANQGSEA. In DNA, the CDR3 is TGCAGCGTTGGACAGGGGCAGGGGGACAATGAGCAGTTCTTC. Residues: CSVGQGQGDNEQFF.

The CDR3 sequence: CASSLSPWDRGAYGYTF. The CDR3 nucleotides read TGTGCCAGCAGCTTATCTCCATGGGACCGCGGGGCCTATGGCTACACCTTC. The chain couples TRBV7-6 to TRBJ1-2, with D possibly being TRBD1 (5 bases). The CDR3 covers 17 residues. The V end was cut by 2 bases, the J end by 4 bases, with 20 bases between. Germline V lookup: CDR1 SGHVS, CDR2 FNYEAQ.

A single count supports this clone. The rearrangement joins TRBV18 to TRBJ1-3, with TRBD1 matching over 7 bases. V shed 0 bases and J 4 bases; nucleotides not matched to a gene: 3. The CDR3 runs 15 residues. The germline CDR1 and CDR2 sequences are KGHSH and LQKENI. The CDR3 loop reads CASSPPGGSGNTIYF. As DNA, the CDR3 is TGTGCCAGCTCACCACCAGGGGGCTCGGGAAACACCATATATTTT.

The chain recombines TRBV4-3 with TRBJ1-1; D ambiguous. The CDR3 is 16 residues long. CDR1 and CDR2 from the germline V gene are LGHNA and YSLEER. V lost 2 bases, J lost 1 base, and 14 bases lay in between. Written as DNA, the CDR3 is TGCGCCAGCAGCCAAACCCCCGGCCCGGCGAACACTGAAGCTTTCTTT. Its protein is CASSQTPGPANTEAFF.

CDR3 sequence (DNA): TGTGCCACCAGTGACCCGGGACAGGGTCACACCGGGGAGCTGTTTTTT. Translation: CATSDPGQGHTGELFF. V is TRBV24-1 and J is TRBJ2-2, with 9 bases aligning to TRBD1. Per the germline V gene, CDR1 is KGHDR and CDR2 is SFDVKD. Trimming took 4 bases from V and 3 from J; bases not matched to a gene: 5. CDR3 length equals 16 residues.

V gene TRBV6-5 combines with J gene TRBJ2-7; D might be TRBD1 or TRBD2, each matching 6 bases. This CDR3 has 15 amino acids. From germline, CDR1 is MNHEY and CDR2 SVGAGI. The V end lost 6 bases, the J end lost 11 bases, and 26 bases lay between the germline ends. The CDR3 here is CASSPTGGESPGEYF. CDR3 nucleotide sequence: TGTGCCAGCAGCCCGACAGGCGGGGAATCCCCTGGGGAGTACTTC.

CDR3 nucleotide sequence: TGTGCCAGCAGCGTGGCTGTGAGCTCCTACAATGAGCAGTTCTTC. Its protein is CASSVAVSSYNEQFF. The V gene is TRBV13, the J gene TRBJ2-1; D call uncertain. V was pared by 5 bases and J by 0 bases, with 11 bases between. This CDR3 comprises 15 residues. Germline loops: CDR1 PRHDT, CDR2 FYEKMQ (reference sequence).